This is a list of T cell receptor beta chains from one sample in a study of CD8 T cell repertoires and HIV-1 epitope variants. Their recognized antigens are unknown. The data were produced by immunoSEQ multiplex PCR, yet TCRdb's version contains in-frame clones alone and is incomplete. The table lists under 5,500 clones, roughly 70% of them singletons. Sequences were obtained from cultured CD8+ T cells derived from PBMCs. All receptors come from a male donor with HIV. Both conserved end residues are part of each CDR3. Fields, in order: J gene, V gene, D gene, clone size, CDR3 protein, CDR3 DNA. A D gene is named only where the DNA matches it firmly. The listing skips clone size in some rows; elsewhere it reads once, few, many or a size class.

TRBJ2-7 | TRBV5-4 | TRBD1 | - | CASSFGTGSYEQYF | TGTGCCAGCAGCTTCGGGACAGGGTCCTACGAGCAGTACTTC
TRBJ1-1 | TRBV19 | - | few | CASSLQGNTEAFF | TGTGCCAGTAGTTTGCAGGGGAACACTGAAGCTTTCTTT
TRBJ2-7 | TRBV6-1 | - | - | CASSDQGSSYEQYF | TGTGCCAGCAGTGATCAGGGAAGCTCCTACGAGCAGTACTTC
TRBJ1-4 | TRBV7-2 | - | - | CASSLDTNSANEKLFF | TGTGCCAGCAGCTTAGATACGAACTCGGCTAATGAAAAACTGTTTTTT
TRBJ2-3 | TRBV2 | TRBD2 | - | CATRLAGGLGTDTQYF | TGTGCCACCAGACTAGCGGGGGGGCTCGGCACAGATACGCAGTATTTT
TRBJ2-1 | TRBV6-5 | - | - | CASSPDRTPYNEQFF | TGTGCCAGCAGTCCAGACAGAACTCCCTACAATGAGCAGTTCTTC
TRBJ1-1 | TRBV10-3 | TRBD1 | few | CAMTSGTARFAEAFF | TGTGCCATGACTTCCGGGACAGCGAGATTCGCTGAAGCTTTCTTT
TRBJ2-7 | TRBV27 | - | - | CASSLRTSETGRYEQYF | TGTGCCAGCAGTTTAAGAACTTCAGAGACAGGGAGGTACGAGCAGTACTTC
TRBJ1-1 | TRBV5-1 | - | - | CASSSPVDTEAFF | TGCGCCAGCAGCTCACCAGTCGACACTGAAGCTTTCTTT
TRBJ2-1 | TRBV9 | TRBD2 | - | CASSVGISGGGNEQFF | TGTGCCAGCAGCGTAGGGATTAGCGGGGGGGGTAATGAGCAGTTCTTC
TRBJ2-1 | TRBV7-9 | - | - | CASSSDSYNEQFF | TGTGCCAGCAGTTCGGACAGTTACAATGAGCAGTTCTTC
TRBJ2-1 | TRBV4-1 | - | - | CASSRSQGSYNEQFF | TGCGCCAGCAGCCGCTCTCAGGGGTCCTACAATGAGCAGTTCTTC
TRBJ1-1 | TRBV7-8 | - | - | CASSLRGNTEAFF | TGTGCCAGCAGCCTTCGGGGGAACACTGAAGCTTTCTTT
TRBJ2-7 | TRBV15 | TRBD2 | few | CATSRATLAGDSYEQYF | TGTGCCACCAGCAGAGCAACCTTAGCGGGGGACTCCTACGAGCAGTACTTC
TRBJ1-5 | TRBV4-1 | - | - | CASSQVHRAGQPQHF | TGCGCCAGCAGCCAAGTTCACAGGGCCGGTCAGCCCCAGCATTTT
TRBJ2-7 | TRBV6-5 | TRBD2 | few | CASSYSGSTEQYF | TGTGCCAGCAGTTATAGCGGGAGCACCGAGCAGTACTTC
TRBJ1-1 | TRBV28 | TRBD1 | few | CASAIQGGDTEAFF | TGTGCCAGCGCCATCCAGGGGGGAGACACTGAAGCTTTCTTT
TRBJ1-1 | TRBV11-2 | - | - | CASSLHPVGDTWNTEAFF | TGTGCCAGCAGCTTACATCCAGTGGGAGACACATGGAACACTGAAGCTTTCTTT
TRBJ2-5 | TRBV5-5 | TRBD2 | - | CASSFSSGGQETQYF | TGTGCCAGCAGCTTTTCTAGCGGGGGGCAAGAGACCCAGTACTTC
TRBJ1-2 | TRBV28 | - | few | CASSFSTNYGYTF | TGTGCCAGCAGTTTTAGCACGAACTATGGCTACACCTTC
TRBJ2-1 | TRBV6-5 | - | - | CATQTGSYNEQFF | TGTGCCACACAGACAGGTTCCTACAATGAGCAGTTCTTC
TRBJ2-7 | TRBV5-6 | - | - | CASSLVEIVGEQYF | TGTGCCAGCAGCTTGGTTGAGATCGTGGGCGAGCAGTACTTC
TRBJ2-5 | TRBV7-6 | - | - | CASSLEWESTIQETQYF | TGTGCCAGCAGCCTAGAGTGGGAGAGTACGATCCAAGAGACCCAGTACTTC
TRBJ2-7 | TRBV7-2 | - | few | CASSYLGTAYEQYF | TGTGCCAGCAGCTACCTTGGGACGGCCTACGAGCAGTACTTC
TRBJ1-1 | TRBV13 | - | - | CASSYLLRGNTEAFF | TGTGCCAGCAGCTACCTCTTGCGTGGGAACACTGAAGCTTTCTTT
TRBJ1-1 | TRBV28 | - | - | CASTQWGTEAFF | TGTGCCAGCACCCAGTGGGGCACTGAAGCTTTCTTT
TRBJ1-2 | TRBV13 | - | - | CASSSATTGDGYTF | TGTGCCAGCAGCTCAGCAACGACAGGCGATGGCTACACCTTC
TRBJ2-1 | TRBV27 | TRBD2 | few | CASSLASGGAVEQFF | TGTGCCAGCAGTTTAGCCAGCGGGGGGGCCGTTGAGCAGTTCTTC
TRBJ2-4 | TRBV7-6 | - | - | CASSLSDSTKDIQYF | TGTGCCAGCAGCTTGAGTGACTCAACAAAAGACATTCAGTACTTC
TRBJ2-1 | TRBV29-1 | TRBD2 | - | CSVELGGRIHNEQFF | TGCAGCGTTGAATTGGGCGGGAGGATCCACAATGAGCAGTTCTTC
TRBJ1-5 | TRBV28 | TRBD1 | few | CASSFEQGAAQPQHF | TGTGCCAGCAGTTTCGAACAGGGGGCAGCTCAGCCCCAGCATTTT
TRBJ1-5 | TRBV7-2 | - | - | CASSLEGYSNQPQHF | TGTGCCAGCAGCTTAGAAGGTTATAGCAATCAGCCCCAGCATTTT
TRBJ1-5 | TRBV28 | - | - | CASSFPGLTTYSNQPQHF | TGTGCCAGCAGTTTTCCGGGCCTCACCACTTATAGCAATCAGCCCCAGCATTTT
TRBJ1-4 | TRBV5-8 | - | - | CASSASGGSEKLFF | TGTGCCAGCAGCGCCTCGGGAGGAAGTGAAAAACTGTTTTTT
TRBJ2-7 | TRBV9 | TRBD1 | few | CASSAGTGNYEQYF | TGTGCCAGCAGCGCTGGGACAGGGAACTACGAGCAGTACTTC
TRBJ2-7 | TRBV9 | TRBD1 | few | CASSVSGQGTHEQYF | TGTGCCAGCAGCGTATCGGGACAGGGGACCCACGAGCAGTACTTC
TRBJ1-1 | TRBV5-4 | - | - | CASSLGGAGAFF | TGTGCCAGCAGCTTGGGAGGGGCTGGAGCTTTCTTT
TRBJ1-1 | TRBV9 | - | - | CASSPQGTEAFF | TGTGCCAGCAGCCCGCAGGGGACTGAAGCTTTCTTT
TRBJ2-6 | TRBV5-1 | - | - | CASSLDSSGANVLTF | TGCGCCAGCAGCTTGGACAGCTCTGGGGCCAACGTCCTGACTTTC
TRBJ2-7 | TRBV19 | - | few | CASSITVNYEQYF | TGTGCCAGTAGTATCACAGTAAATTACGAGCAGTACTTC
TRBJ2-2 | TRBV5-6 | - | - | CASSSGQGIFPGELFF | TGTGCCAGCAGCTCTGGGCAGGGGATCTTTCCCGGGGAGCTGTTTTTT
TRBJ2-5 | TRBV27 | - | - | CASSSAGIDQETQYF | TGTGCCAGCAGCTCCGCCGGGATAGATCAAGAGACCCAGTACTTC
TRBJ2-7 | TRBV2 | TRBD2 | - | CASRSQLAGLIPNYEQYF | TGTGCCAGCAGGAGCCAACTAGCGGGCCTCATCCCTAACTACGAGCAGTACTTC
TRBJ2-7 | TRBV28 | TRBD2 | - | CASSLTSGSDEQYF | TGTGCCAGCAGTCTGACTAGCGGGAGCGACGAGCAGTACTTC
TRBJ2-3 | TRBV28 | - | few | CASSFIPDLDTQYF | TGTGCCAGCAGTTTTATTCCGGATCTAGATACGCAGTATTTT
TRBJ2-1 | TRBV4-3 | - | - | CASSQAYPVPYNEQFF | TGCGCCAGCAGCCAAGCATACCCGGTTCCTTACAATGAGCAGTTCTTC
TRBJ2-1 | TRBV4-1 | - | - | CASSQEQYNEQFF | TGCGCCAGCAGCCAAGAACAGTACAATGAGCAGTTCTTC
TRBJ2-5 | TRBV15 | TRBD2 | - | CATGGGRETQYF | TGTGCCACCGGCGGGGGAAGGGAGACCCAGTACTTC
TRBJ1-3 | TRBV4-3 | - | - | CASSQEAGKGNTIYF | TGCGCCAGCAGCCAAGAGGCAGGGAAGGGAAACACCATATATTTT
TRBJ1-1 | TRBV4-1 | - | - | CASSQEVQMNTEAFF | TGCGCCAGCAGCCAAGAGGTACAGATGAACACTGAAGCTTTCTTT
TRBJ2-1 | TRBV5-1 | TRBD1 | - | CASRGGTGVYNEQFF | TGCGCCAGCAGGGGGGGGACAGGGGTCTACAATGAGCAGTTCTTC
TRBJ2-7 | TRBV2 | TRBD2 | - | CASNTEGGSGSGVEQYF | TGTGCCAGCAATACGGAGGGAGGTAGCGGGAGTGGGGTCGAGCAGTACTTC
TRBJ2-3 | TRBV30 | TRBD2 | once | CAWSIGLAGATDTQYF | TGTGCCTGGAGTATCGGACTAGCGGGGGCTACAGATACGCAGTATTTT
TRBJ1-1 | TRBV6-6 | - | - | CASSYLDMNTEAFF | TGTGCCAGCAGTTACTTGGATATGAACACTGAAGCTTTCTTT
TRBJ1-5 | TRBV7-9 | - | few | CASSSPGPNQPQHF | TGTGCCAGCAGCTCACCGGGACCCAATCAGCCCCAGCATTTT
TRBJ2-3 | TRBV27 | - | - | CASSLSRAYGDTQYF | TGTGCCAGCAGTTTAAGCCGGGCATATGGGGATACGCAGTATTTT
TRBJ2-6 | TRBV7-9 | TRBD1 | few | CASSYTGVLLTF | TGTGCCAGCAGCTACACAGGGGTCCTCCTGACTTTC
TRBJ2-5 | TRBV10-3 | - | once | CAISDQEETQYF | TGTGCCATCAGTGATCAAGAGGAGACCCAGTACTTC
TRBJ2-7 | TRBV7-2 | TRBD1 | - | CASSSRTGLSYEQYF | TGTGCCAGCAGCTCCCGGACAGGGCTTTCCTACGAGCAGTACTTC